This TCR beta chain comes out of a study of blood T cell repertoires in COVID-19. Generated by immunoSEQ multiplex PCR, the TCRdb table keeps only in-frame clones and is missing some. This sample has 21,000 or so clones, with about 88% found just once. This CDR3 comprises 17 residues. Germline V gene sequence: CDR1 LNHDA, CDR2 SQIVND (reference sequence). V lost 1 base, J lost 0 bases, and 12 bases lay in between. The chain links TRBV19 to TRBJ1-4; D may be TRBD1 (6 bases). The sample taken for sequencing was peripheral blood. This TCR was recovered from a human donor in a cohort sampled during active COVID-19. The donor label of this sample is uncertain. CDR3 coding DNA: TGTGCCAGTAGTATAGTTAGGGGGGGGGCAACTAATGAAAAACTGTTTTTT. This encodes CASSIVRGGATNEKLFF.